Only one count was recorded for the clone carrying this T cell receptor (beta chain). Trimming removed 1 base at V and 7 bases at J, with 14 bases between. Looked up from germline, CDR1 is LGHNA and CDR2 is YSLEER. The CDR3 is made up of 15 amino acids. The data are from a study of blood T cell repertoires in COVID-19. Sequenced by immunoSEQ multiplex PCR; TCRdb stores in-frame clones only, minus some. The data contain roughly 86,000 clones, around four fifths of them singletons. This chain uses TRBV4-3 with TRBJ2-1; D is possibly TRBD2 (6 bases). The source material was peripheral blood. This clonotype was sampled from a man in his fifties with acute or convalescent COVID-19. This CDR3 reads CASSQAGVGGNEQFF. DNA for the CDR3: TGCGCCAGCAGCCAAGCGGGGGTCGGTGGAAATGAGCAGTTCTTC.